The source of this T cell receptor beta chain is a study of CD8+CD57+ T cells in acquired aplastic anemia. The template for TCR beta VDJ and CDR3 sequence profiling was genomic DNA. TCRdb independently ran MiXCR on the reads; one entry per CDR3 protein. The data show 200,000 to 250,000 distinct CDR3 sequences, about a third seen once. This clonotype was seen repeatedly, ten times or more. This sequence was found in a human donor in good health, serving as a control. Sequencing input: sorted CD4+, CD8+, or CD8+CD57+ T cells (not recorded which) from PBMCs.

The CDR3 spells CASRGLLWYEQYF. The CDR3 DNA follows: TGTGCCAGCAGGGGACTCCTTTGGTACGAGCAGTACTTC. V usage is TRBV7-8 and J usage is TRBJ2-7, with D possibly matching TRBD2 (6 bases). The CDR3 is made up of 13 amino acids. From germline, CDR1 is SGHVS and CDR2 FQNEAQ. V was shortened by 6 bases and J by 4 bases, with 13 bases between the two germline ends. Drawing the rest from reference TRBV7-8 and TRBJ2-7, the complete variable domain is GAGVSQSPRYKVAKRGQDVALRCDPISGHVSLFWYQQALGQGPEFLTYFQNEAQLDKSGLPSDRFFAERPEGSVSTLKIQRTQQEDSAVYLCASRGLLWYEQYFGPGTRLTVT.